These 21 T cell receptor beta chains came from one sample sequenced in a study of blood T cell repertoires in COVID-19. Here immunoSEQ multiplex PCR was the method, and the copy in TCRdb shows in-frame clones only, minus some. The data hold around 70,000 clones, with roughly 85% observed a single time. The sample comprised peripheral blood. These receptors all stem from a man aged 30 to 39 with acute or convalescent COVID-19.

J is TRBJ2-7 and V is TRBV7-9, with D perhaps matching TRBD2 (5 bases). The ends were cut back, 5 bases at V and 9 bases at J, with 11 bases in the middle. This CDR3 contains 11 residues. Per germline, CDR1 SEHNR and CDR2 FQNEAQ (reference sequence). For the CDR3, the DNA is TGTGCCAGCAGCCGGACCGAGGGGCAGTACTTC. Its protein product is CASSRTEGQYF.

The chain joins TRBV4-2 to TRBJ2-5; 8 bases map to TRBD1. The trim removed 0 bases at V and 1 base at J, leaving 4 bases unmatched. In germline, CDR1 is LGHNA, CDR2 YNFKEQ. The CDR3 loop spans 16 amino acids. This chain's CDR3 is CASSQEGQGAQETQYF. In DNA, the CDR3 is TGTGCCAGCAGCCAAGAGGGTCAGGGGGCCCAAGAGACCCAGTACTTC.

V gene TRBV25-1 combines with J gene TRBJ2-7, with 12 nucleotides matching TRBD2. The CDR3 extends over 15 amino acids. Trimming took 8 bases from V and 5 from J; bases not matched to a gene: 10. Germline V CDR1 and CDR2: MGHDK, SYGVNS. As DNA, the CDR3 is TGTGCCAGCGGTCTAGCGGGAGGGTCCCCCCACGAGCAGTACTTC. Amino acids: CASGLAGGSPHEQYF.

The rearrangement uses TRBV24-1 and TRBJ1-2; TRBD1 agrees at 7 bases. There are 15 residues in the CDR3. The J segment lost 4 bases and the V segment lost 3 bases, leaving 7 bases of the junction unmatched. CDR1 is KGHDR and CDR2 is SFDVKD in the germline V gene. The CDR3 loop is CATSDPRQGGYGYTF. CDR3 nucleotides: TGTGCCACCAGTGATCCGAGACAGGGAGGCTATGGCTACACCTTC.

This clone occurred a few times. This chain connects TRBV27 to TRBJ2-3; 7 bases fit TRBD2. CDR1 is MNHEY and CDR2 is SMNVEV in the germline V gene (reference sequence). V trimming: 5 bases; J trimming: 6 bases; junction bases outside the gene matches: 5. This CDR3 comprises 13 residues. Here the CDR3 reads CASSRGVVDTQYF. The CDR3 bases are TGTGCCAGCAGTCGGGGGGTCGTGGATACGCAGTATTTT.

The gene calls are TRBV28 and TRBJ2-3; D is undetermined. The length of the CDR3 is 14 residues. Germline lookup yields CDR1 MDHEN and CDR2 SYDVKM. Deletions cut 3 bases from V and 1 base from J, with 8 bases between. CDR3 residues: CASSFSTGTDTQYF. CDR3 nucleotide sequence: TGTGCCAGCAGTTTTTCTACGGGCACAGATACGCAGTATTTT.

The rearrangement links TRBV24-1 to TRBJ2-1; D is undetermined. This CDR3 contains 11 residues. V lost 9 bases to trimming and J lost 10 bases, with 12 bases between them. Germline V gives CDR1 KGHDR, CDR2 SFDVKD. The CDR3 sequence: CATSFGEEQFF. CDR3 DNA sequence: TGTGCCACCTCCTTCGGAGAAGAGCAGTTCTTC.

The chain links TRBV5-1 to TRBJ2-7; no definite D call. Germline V gives CDR1 SGHRS, CDR2 YFSETQ. V lost 4 bases and J lost 4, with 9 bases in between. This CDR3 has 12 residues. In DNA form, the CDR3 reads TGCGCCAGCAGCGCCTACAGATACGAGCAGTACTTC. Residues: CASSAYRYEQYF.

The CDR3 spells CASSLLADTDTQYF. The CDR3 coding sequence is TGTGCCAGCAGCTTACTAGCGGACACAGATACGCAGTATTTT. The chain carries TRBV7-3 and TRBJ2-3; 7 nucleotides agree with TRBD2. This CDR3 is 14 amino acids long. The V gene end was trimmed by 2 bases and the J gene end by 2 bases; junction bases not matched to a gene: 1. The germline V gene encodes CDR1 SGHTA and CDR2 FQGTGA.

CDR3 bases: TGCGCCAGCAGTAGACAGGGGTCTGGAAACACCATATATTTT. Translation gives CASSRQGSGNTIYF. V is TRBV5-1 and J is TRBJ1-3; 8 positions match TRBD1. The CDR3 loop spans 14 amino acids. Per the germline V gene, CDR1 is SGHRS and CDR2 is YFSETQ. V lost 5 bases to trimming and J lost 1 base; unmatched junction nucleotides: 2.

The rearrangement links TRBV18 to TRBJ2-2; perhaps TRBD1 as D (5 bases). Trimming pared 6 bases from V and 0 bases from J, leaving 23 bases between. The germline gives CDR1 KGHSH, CDR2 LQKENI. CDR3 length: 19 residues. This CDR3 reads CASSRTQSLEVANTGELFF. Here the CDR3 DNA reads TGTGCCAGCTCCCGGACACAGTCCTTAGAGGTCGCGAACACCGGGGAGCTGTTTTTT. Full variable domain (missing parts from reference TRBV18 and TRBJ2-2): NAGVMQNPRHLVRRRGQEARLRCSPMKGHSHVYWYRQLPEEGLKFMVYLQKENIIDESGMPKERFSAEFPKEGPSILRIQQVVRGDSAAYFCASSRTQSLEVANTGELFFGEGSRLTVL.

The V call is TRBV11-2, the J call TRBJ1-1; D gene unclear. This CDR3 is 14 amino acids long. V was shortened by 5 bases and J by 1 base, with 11 bases between the two germline ends. The germline V gene has CDR1 SGHAT and CDR2 FQNNGV. CDR3 coding DNA: TGTGCCAGCAGCCGAGGGTTAGCGAACACTGAAGCTTTCTTT. Its protein is CASSRGLANTEAFF.

The V and J genes are TRBV19 and TRBJ1-5; no firm D call. Germline V CDR1 and CDR2: LNHDA, SQIVND (reference sequence). The CDR3 has 14 residues. V lost 8 bases, J lost 3 bases, and 14 bases lay in between. The CDR3 nucleotides are TGTGCCAGTTGGGAGGGTCCCCACAATCAGCCCCAGCATTTT. Protein sequence: CASWEGPHNQPQHF.

This clone has a single count. The V and J genes are TRBV9 and TRBJ1-2, with 9 bases that match TRBD1. Germline loops: CDR1 SGDLS, CDR2 YYNGEE. V trimming: 8 bases; J trimming: 6 bases; junction bases outside the gene matches: 2. This CDR3 has 11 amino acids. As DNA, the CDR3 is TGTGCCAGTACAGGGGGCCATGGCTACACCTTC. This sequence encodes CASTGGHGYTF.

The genes are TRBV3-1 (or the pseudogene TRBV3-2) and TRBJ2-7; 9 bases agree with TRBD1. V shed 4 bases and J 1 base; nucleotides not matched to a gene: 5. CDR1 is LGHDT and CDR2 is YNNKEL in the germline V gene (reference sequence). The CDR3 runs to 15 residues. In nucleotides, the CDR3 is TGTGCCAGCAGCCTGGGGACAGGGATATCCTACGAGCAGTACTTC. The encoded protein is CASSLGTGISYEQYF.

This rearrangement joins TRBV4-2 to TRBJ2-1; D unclear. Germline CDR1 and CDR2: LGHNA and YNFKEQ. The CDR3 loop spans 14 amino acids. The germline V and J ends were trimmed by 3 bases and 7 bases, with 13 bases remaining between them. The CDR3 region has the DNA TGTGCCAGCAGCCATGTCTCCAACTTAAATGAGCAGTTCTTC. Translated: CASSHVSNLNEQFF.

The gene calls are TRBV6-5 and TRBJ2-2, with D possibly TRBD2 on 6 matching bases. Germline V gene data show CDR1 as MNHEY and CDR2 as SVGAGI. This CDR3 region has 14 residues. V was shortened by 6 bases and J by 8 bases, with 16 bases between the two germline ends. The CDR3 reads CASSKRAMGGELFF. The CDR3 DNA reads as TGTGCCAGCAGCAAGCGGGCAATGGGAGGGGAGCTGTTTTTT.

The chain recombines TRBV28 with TRBJ1-5; TRBD1 is a possible D gene (5 bases). From germline, CDR1 is MDHEN and CDR2 SYDVKM. The V and J ends lost 1 base and 7 bases respectively, with 14 bases between them. This CDR3 region has 15 residues. DNA for the CDR3: TGTGCCAGCAGTTTATCGGCAGCAGGGCGCCAGCCCCAGCATTTT. Translation gives CASSLSAAGRQPQHF.

The chain uses TRBV28 and TRBJ2-5, with TRBD2 matching over 8 bases. The CDR3 extends over 15 amino acids. Per the germline V gene, CDR1 is MDHEN and CDR2 is SYDVKM. The V gene end was trimmed by 4 bases and the J gene end by 1 base; junction bases not matched to a gene: 5. DNA of the CDR3: TGTGCCAGCAGTTCCCCGGGAGGGGGCCAAGAGACCCAGTACTTC. This encodes CASSSPGGGQETQYF. Filled out from reference TRBV28 and TRBJ2-5, the complete variable domain reads DVKVTQSSRYLVKRTGEKVFLECVQDMDHENMFWYRQDPGLGLRLIYFSYDVKMKEKGDIPEGYSVSREKKERFSLILESASTNQTSMYLCASSSPGGGQETQYFGPGTRLLVL.

The chain combines TRBV7-2 with TRBJ2-3; D remains ambiguous. Germline V CDR1 and CDR2: SGHTA, FQGNSA. The V and J ends lost 2 bases and 0 bases respectively, with 6 bases between them. The CDR3 loop spans 14 amino acids. Here the CDR3 DNA reads TGTGCCAGCAGCTTAATACTTAGCACAGATACGCAGTATTTT. It yields the protein CASSLILSTDTQYF.

The chain carries TRBV6-1 and TRBJ2-1; 9 bases align to TRBD2. The V gene end was trimmed by 0 bases and the J gene end by 7 bases; junction bases not matched to a gene: 19. Germline CDR1 reads MNHNS; CDR2 reads SASEGT. The CDR3 loop spans 20 amino acids. The CDR3: CASSEALRQGWSGRRNEQFF. The CDR3 nucleotides are TGTGCCAGCAGTGAAGCGCTTCGGCAGGGTTGGAGCGGGAGGCGGAATGAGCAGTTCTTC.